This T cell receptor beta chain is drawn from a study of post-analysis software for immune sequencing data. Study details: Disease trajectories encompassed relapsing-remitting, secondary progressive and progressive-relapsing multiple sclerosis. Study-wide findings and caveats: Co-batched samples clustered tightly together by F measure. There was significantly lower normalized Chao1 diversity in multiple sclerosis patients than in controls. Patients showed TRBV5-6, TRBV5-1 and TRBV20-1 among five TRBV segments more frequent than in controls.

Germline CDR1 is MNHEY and CDR2 is SMNVEV (reference sequence). The V gene lost 3 bases and the J gene lost 1 base, with 18 bases spanning the gap. The CDR3 is made up of 17 amino acids. Unique molecular identifiers had been added to the TCR beta cDNA libraries. With about 1 to 11 million T cells as the source, 500,000 to 650,000 cDNA molecules resulted. In TCRdb, the PCR reads were re-called with MiXCR into one record per CDR3 protein. Here the sample spans some 690,000 distinct CDR3 sequences, 25% to 30% being singletons. Details on this clonotype: Its antigen is unidentified.

The rearrangement joins TRBV27 to TRBJ2-5, with D maybe TRBD2 (5 bases). The sequenced sample was blood. This TCR derives from a girl aged 5-17 years with multiple sclerosis. The CDR3 DNA sequence: TGTGCCAGCAGTTTTCCCATCGGGGTAGCCTGCCAAGAGACCCAGTACTTC. Protein product: CASSFPIGVACQETQYF.